The T cell receptor delta chain under discussion was sequenced for a study of γδ T cells in repeated Plasmodium falciparum infection. General observations from the study: Malian donors came from one small rural village, predominantly one ethnic group. Malian children's Vdelta2-negative repertoires appeared more expanded and less diverse than Australians'.

Bulk repertoires came from Vgamma9/Vdelta2+ or Vdelta2-negative gammadelta T cells flow-sorted from PBMC. TCRdb processed the multiplex PCR reads again with the CATT caller. This sample has 90,000 or so delta-chain clones, with 0.75% to 1% found just once. This clone was found a few times. The antigen is not known. This likely stems from a read error, as it lies one base from a far larger clone. The identical CDR3 is also encoded by other nucleotide sequences in the sample. The CDR3 covers 20 residues. The germline V gene has CDR1 TSWWSYY and CDR2 QGS. Between the trimmed V and J ends, which lost 7 bases and 0 bases, there was a span of 30 bases.

This TCR came from a pool of human donors (malaria-infected and uninfected, not separated). J is TRDJ1 and V is TRDV1; a possible D gene is TRDD2 (5 bases). The sequenced material came from gamma-delta T cells from blood. Written as DNA, the CDR3 is TGTGCTCTTGTGTTTCCTGATTTAGTGGGTGTTCCTCTGTACACCGATAAACTCATCTTT. As protein: CALVFPDLVGVPLYTDKLIF.